Listed here are 24 T cell receptor beta chains from one sample, sequenced in a study of blood T cell repertoires in COVID-19. The data were produced by immunoSEQ multiplex PCR, yet TCRdb's version contains in-frame clones alone and is incomplete. The data show around 160,000 clones, almost 85% seen once. The specimen was peripheral blood. These receptors originate from a human donor with acute or convalescent COVID-19. The donor label of this sample is uncertain.

The J gene is TRBJ1-1, the V gene TRBV19; D possibly corresponds to TRBD1 (5 bases). Germline lookup yields CDR1 LNHDA and CDR2 SQIVND (reference sequence). The V and J ends lost 0 bases and 1 base respectively, with 12 bases between them. The CDR3 is 16 amino acids. The CDR3 loop reads CASSIERARGNTEAFF. CDR3 nucleotides: TGTGCCAGTAGTATAGAACGGGCAAGGGGGAACACTGAAGCTTTCTTT.

Concerning this clone: The junction shows a germline mismatch at one end, possibly a read error. The gene calls are TRBV6-5 and TRBJ1-1, with D unclear. The length of the CDR3 is 12 residues. Germline loops: CDR1 MNHEY, CDR2 SVGAGI. The CDR3 is CASSYSTGMAFF. The CDR3 DNA sequence: TGTGCCAGCAGCTACTCCACGGGGATGGCTTTCTTT.

The chain joins TRBV19 to TRBJ2-1; TRBD2 agrees at 12 bases. Germline V lookup: CDR1 LNHDA, CDR2 SQIVND (reference sequence). The CDR3 extends over 15 amino acids. The V and J ends lost 7 bases and 10 bases, in that order; junction bases with no gene match: 11. This CDR3 is CASNPGLAGLGEQFF. In nucleotides, the CDR3 is TGTGCCAGTAATCCTGGACTAGCGGGGCTGGGGGAGCAGTTCTTC.

V gene TRBV7-3 combines with J gene TRBJ2-7; TRBD1 matches 8 bases. The CDR3 has 14 amino acids. Germline CDR1 reads SGHTA; CDR2 reads FQGTGA. V shed 4 bases, J shed 4 bases, and the junction held 6 bases outside the gene matches. Here the CDR3 reads CASSSGDRPYEQYF. As DNA, the CDR3 is TGTGCCAGCAGCTCCGGGGACAGGCCATACGAGCAGTACTTC.

This clone was recorded once. The rearrangement links TRBV3-1 (or the pseudogene TRBV3-2) to TRBJ2-7; TRBD1 matches 7 bases. V shed 4 bases, J shed 1 base, and the junction held 4 bases outside the gene matches. The length of the CDR3 is 14 residues. Germline CDR1 is LGHDT and CDR2 is YNNKEL (reference sequence). CDR3 coding DNA: TGTGCCAGCAGCCTACAGGGGAAATCCTACGAGCAGTACTTC. Amino acids: CASSLQGKSYEQYF.

Only one count was recorded for this clone. The rearrangement links TRBV10-1 to TRBJ1-3; TRBD1 matches at 7 bases. This CDR3 spans 16 amino acids. Germline lookup yields CDR1 WNHNN and CDR2 SYGVQD (reference sequence). Unmatched junction bases numbered 8, after V lost 6 bases and J lost 0 bases. CDR3 sequence (DNA): TGCGCCAGCAGCTCGGGACAGATAGGCTCTGGAAACACCATATATTTT. This gives the protein CASSSGQIGSGNTIYF.

J is TRBJ1-1 and V is TRBV5-4; possible D gene TRBD1, 5 bases. Trimming shortened V by 0 bases and J by 1 base, and 10 bases separated the two germline ends. CDR1 SGHNT and CDR2 YYREEE come from the germline V gene (reference sequence). The CDR3 runs to 15 residues. In DNA, the CDR3 is TGTGCCAGCAGCTTGGCCCGGGGGAGGAACACTGAAGCTTTCTTT. Amino acid sequence: CASSLARGRNTEAFF.

V usage is TRBV27 and J usage is TRBJ1-1; 8 bases fit TRBD1. CDR1 MNHEY and CDR2 SMNVEV come from the germline V gene (reference sequence). The CDR3 sequence is 18 residues long. V dropped 5 bases and J dropped 3; count of bases not matched to a gene: 17. CDR3 sequence: CASSPTSSDRGRHTEAFF. The CDR3 coding sequence is TGTGCCAGCAGTCCTACATCATCCGACAGGGGAAGGCACACTGAAGCTTTCTTT.

This clone has only one observation. V is TRBV6-5 and J is TRBJ1-1; TRBD1 agrees at 7 bases. V dropped 7 bases and J dropped 6; count of bases not matched to a gene: 11. CDR1 is MNHEY, CDR2 SVGAGI, per germline. CDR3 size: 14 residues. The CDR3 nucleotides are TGTGCCAGCATCCCACAAGGGGGCTTCGCTGAAGCTTTCTTT. Protein product: CASIPQGGFAEAFF.

The chain carries TRBV14 and TRBJ2-3; TRBD2 matches at 10 bases. J gave up 7 bases and V 3 bases, and 13 bases lay outside the gene matches. The length of the CDR3 is 17 residues. From germline, CDR1 is SGHDN and CDR2 FVKESK. CDR3 coding DNA: TGTGCCAGCAGCCAGTTCTTAGCGGGGGGACTCTCGAATACGCAGTATTTT. Residues: CASSQFLAGGLSNTQYF.

This clone was seen a few times. The rearrangement uses TRBV27 and TRBJ1-5; 7 bases map to TRBD1. CDR3 size: 15 residues. J was trimmed by 7 bases and V by 9 bases; bases with no gene match: 15. Per the germline V gene, CDR1 is MNHEY and CDR2 is SMNVEV (reference sequence). The CDR3 reads CASSSRGRGRQPQHF. CDR3 DNA: TGTGCCAGTTCGTCACGGGGCAGGGGGAGGCAGCCCCAGCATTTT.

CDR3 in amino acids: CAISGRGPSYLDTEAFF. CDR3 sequence (DNA): TGTGCCATCAGTGGCAGGGGACCTTCCTACCTAGACACTGAAGCTTTCTTT. The rearrangement uses TRBV10-3 and TRBJ1-1, with D perhaps TRBD1 (6 bases). CDR3 length: 17 residues. Germline CDR1 and CDR2: ENHRY and SYGVKD. V lost 4 bases to trimming and J lost 3 bases, with 21 bases between them.

The chain recombines TRBV5-1 with TRBJ1-1, with TRBD1 as a possible D gene (6 bases). V was cut by 2 bases and J by 9 bases, with 11 bases left in between. This CDR3 spans 12 amino acids. The germline V gene encodes CDR1 SGHRS and CDR2 YFSETQ. The CDR3 protein is CASSFSGGQAFF. CDR3 DNA: TGCGCCAGCAGCTTCTCTGGGGGCCAAGCTTTCTTT. The variable domain in full, with the rest retrieved from reference TRBV5-1 and TRBJ1-1, is KAGVTQTPRYLIKTRGQQVTLSCSPISGHRSVSWYQQTPGQGLQFLFEYFSETQRNKGNFPGRFSGRQFSNSRSEMNVSTLELGDSALYLCASSFSGGQAFFGQGTRLTVV.

The rearrangement joins TRBV11-2 to TRBJ1-5; 9 nucleotides agree with TRBD1. This CDR3 is 13 amino acids long. The junction had 3 bases not matched to a gene; V was cut back by 5 bases and J by 7 bases. In germline, CDR1 is SGHAT, CDR2 FQNNGV. CDR3 amino acids: CASSRTGEQPQHF. DNA of the CDR3: TGTGCCAGCAGCCGGACAGGGGAACAGCCCCAGCATTTT.

The chain combines TRBV2 with TRBJ1-5; 12 bases line up with TRBD1. The CDR3 contains 16 residues. After removal of 8 bases from V and 4 bases from J, the junction contained 9 bases not matched to a gene. CDR1 is SNHLY and CDR2 is FYNNEI in the germline V gene. The CDR3 nucleotides read TGTGCCAGCTCGCGGGACAGGGGGCTGGGGAATCAGCCCCAGCATTTT. Encoded protein: CASSRDRGLGNQPQHF.

This clone was counted once. This chain links TRBV11-2 with TRBJ2-7, with 7 positions matching TRBD1. Trimming at V came to 4 bases and at J to 4 bases, leaving 10 bases not matched to a gene. The germline gives CDR1 SGHAT, CDR2 FQNNGV. The CDR3 is 15 amino acids. The CDR3 here is CASSSRDSAFYEQYF. The CDR3 nucleotides read TGTGCCAGCAGCTCCCGGGACAGTGCGTTTTACGAGCAGTACTTC. The entire variable domain, with the rest obtained from reference TRBV11-2 and TRBJ2-7, is as follows: EAGVAQSPRYKIIEKRQSVAFWCNPISGHATLYWYQQILGQGPKLLIQFQNNGVVDDSQLPKDRFSAERLKGVDSTLKIQPAKLEDSAVYLCASSSRDSAFYEQYFGPGTRLTVT.

This chain uses TRBV10-3 with TRBJ2-5, with D perhaps matching TRBD2 (6 bases). Deletions cut 7 bases from V and 5 bases from J, with 17 bases between. Per germline, CDR1 ENHRY and CDR2 SYGVKD. The CDR3 spans 14 residues. CDR3 protein: CAIKAGSDGETQYF. The CDR3 DNA sequence: TGTGCCATCAAGGCGGGGAGTGATGGGGAGACCCAGTACTTC.

Concerning this clone itself: Within the sample, other DNA sequences also encode this same CDR3. This chain uses TRBV12-3 or TRBV12-4 with TRBJ1-1; no firm D call. The CDR3 is 13 residues long. The V end was cut by 3 bases, the J end by 3 bases, with 8 bases between. CDR3: CASSFAGDTEAFF. In DNA, the CDR3 is TGTGCCAGCAGTTTCGCAGGCGACACTGAAGCTTTCTTT.

The chain is built from TRBV19 and TRBJ2-6; maybe TRBD2 (6 bases). The CDR3 spans 15 residues. Germline assignment: CDR1 LNHDA and CDR2 SQIVND (reference sequence). Trimming removed 5 bases from V and 4 bases from J, with 12 bases in between. In nucleotides, the CDR3 is TGTGCCAGTAGTGACCGGGGGACCGGGGCCAACGTCCTGACTTTC. Protein sequence: CASSDRGTGANVLTF.

This sequence joins TRBV4-1 and TRBJ2-5; D possibly corresponds to TRBD1 (5 bases). The CDR3 spans 16 residues. Trimming cost V 4 bases and J 2 bases, with 17 bases left between them. The germline gives CDR1 MGHRA, CDR2 YSYEKL. The CDR3 DNA follows: TGCGCCAGCAGCCGCCTTAGCAGGAGACAGCAAGAGACCCAGTACTTC. Translation: CASSRLSRRQQETQYF.

J is TRBJ2-1 and V is TRBV20-1; D unclear. This CDR3 region has 11 residues. The V end lost 6 bases, the J end lost 7 bases, and 10 bases lay between the germline ends. CDR1 and CDR2 (germline): DFQATT, SNEGSKA (reference sequence). The CDR3 region is CSAVPQNEQFF. CDR3 in DNA: TGCAGTGCCGTACCCCAGAATGAGCAGTTCTTC.

The rearrangement uses TRBV3-1 (or the pseudogene TRBV3-2) and TRBJ2-5; TRBD2 might be the D (6 bases). Per the germline V gene, CDR1 is LGHDT and CDR2 is YNNKEL (reference sequence). V was shortened by 4 bases and J by 1 base, with 13 bases between the two germline ends. CDR3 length: 15 residues. The CDR3 reads CASSPGTAAQETQYF. CDR3 in DNA: TGTGCCAGCAGCCCCGGGACTGCCGCCCAAGAGACCCAGTACTTC.

V is TRBV15 and J is TRBJ1-2; 9 bases are a match to TRBD1. Losses at the gene ends were 4 bases for V and 11 bases for J; bases not matched to a gene: 11. Germline V gene data show CDR1 as LNHNV and CDR2 as YYDKDF (reference sequence). The CDR3 extends over 14 amino acids. In DNA, the CDR3 is TGTGCCACCAGCATCCCCGGGACAGGGATTTCGTACACCTTC. Residues: CATSIPGTGISYTF.

This chain connects TRBV4-1 to TRBJ2-1, with 9 positions matching TRBD2. Trimming took 1 base from V and 3 from J; bases not matched to a gene: 1. CDR1 is MGHRA, CDR2 YSYEKL, per germline. CDR3 length: 15 amino acids. The CDR3 protein is CASSQGAGGYNEQFF. The CDR3 bases are TGCGCCAGCAGCCAAGGAGCGGGGGGCTACAATGAGCAGTTCTTC.